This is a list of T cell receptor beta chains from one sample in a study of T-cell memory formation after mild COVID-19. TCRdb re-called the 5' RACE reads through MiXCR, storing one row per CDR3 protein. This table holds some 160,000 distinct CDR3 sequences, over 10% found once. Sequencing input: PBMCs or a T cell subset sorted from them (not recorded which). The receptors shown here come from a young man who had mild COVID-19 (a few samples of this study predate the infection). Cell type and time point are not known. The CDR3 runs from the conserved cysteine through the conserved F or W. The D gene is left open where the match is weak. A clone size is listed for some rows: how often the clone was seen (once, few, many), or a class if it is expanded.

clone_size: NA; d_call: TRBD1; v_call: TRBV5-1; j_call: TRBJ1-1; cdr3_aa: CASSVLTGDTEAFF; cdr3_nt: TGCGCCAGCAGCGTATTGACAGGGGACACTGAAGCTTTCTTT
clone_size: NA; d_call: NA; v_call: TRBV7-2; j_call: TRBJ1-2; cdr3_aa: CASSLGGGGRYGYTF; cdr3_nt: TGTGCCAGCAGCTTAGGAGGCGGGGGAAGATATGGCTACACCTTC
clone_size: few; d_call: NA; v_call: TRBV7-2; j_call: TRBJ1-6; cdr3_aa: CASSLAYNSPLHF; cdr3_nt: TGTGCCAGCAGCTTAGCTTATAATTCACCCCTCCACTTT
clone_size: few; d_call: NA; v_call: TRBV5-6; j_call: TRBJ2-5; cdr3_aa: CASSFWGPNFQETQYF; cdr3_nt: TGTGCCAGCAGCTTTTGGGGGCCGAACTTCCAAGAGACCCAGTACTTC
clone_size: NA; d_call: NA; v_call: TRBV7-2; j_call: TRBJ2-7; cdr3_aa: CASSLAWGGRYEQYF; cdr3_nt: TGTGCCAGCAGCTTGGCTTGGGGGGGGCGCTACGAGCAGTACTTC
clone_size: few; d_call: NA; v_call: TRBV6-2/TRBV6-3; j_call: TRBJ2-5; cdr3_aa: CASSYGLGYQETQYF; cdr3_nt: TGTGCCAGCAGTTACGGGTTAGGGTACCAAGAGACCCAGTACTTC
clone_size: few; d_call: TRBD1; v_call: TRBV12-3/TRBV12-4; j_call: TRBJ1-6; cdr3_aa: CASSRTGVGSPLHF; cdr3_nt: TGTGCCAGCAGCCGTACAGGGGTAGGGTCACCCCTCCACTTT
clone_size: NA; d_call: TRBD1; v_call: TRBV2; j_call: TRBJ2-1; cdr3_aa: CASRTGSSYNEQFF; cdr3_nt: TGTGCCAGCCGGACAGGGAGCTCCTACAATGAGCAGTTCTTC
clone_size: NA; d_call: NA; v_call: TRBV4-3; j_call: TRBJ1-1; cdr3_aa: CASSQSRGQGAFF; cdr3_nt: TGCGCCAGCAGCCAATCCCGGGGGCAGGGAGCTTTCTTT
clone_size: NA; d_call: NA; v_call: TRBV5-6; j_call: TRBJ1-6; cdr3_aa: CASSLDRDTGSPLHF; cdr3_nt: TGTGCCAGCAGCTTGGACCGGGACACAGGCTCACCCCTCCACTTT
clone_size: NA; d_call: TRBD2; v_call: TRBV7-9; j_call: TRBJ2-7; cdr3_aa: CASSLRALLAGADEQYF; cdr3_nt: TGTGCCAGCAGCTTAAGGGCGTTGCTAGCGGGGGCCGACGAGCAGTACTTC
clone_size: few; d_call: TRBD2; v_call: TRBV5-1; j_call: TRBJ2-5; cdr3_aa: CASNFGLADQETQYF; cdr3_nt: TGCGCCAGCAACTTTGGACTAGCGGATCAAGAGACCCAGTACTTC
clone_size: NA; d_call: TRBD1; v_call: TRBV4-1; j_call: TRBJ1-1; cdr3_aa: CASSQDSQGARTEAFF; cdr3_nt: TGCGCCAGCAGCCAAGATAGTCAGGGGGCGAGGACTGAAGCTTTCTTT
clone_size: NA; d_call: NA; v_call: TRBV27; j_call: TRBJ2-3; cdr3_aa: CASTGTSAGDTQYF; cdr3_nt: TGTGCCAGCACCGGGACCTCCGCAGGAGATACGCAGTATTTT
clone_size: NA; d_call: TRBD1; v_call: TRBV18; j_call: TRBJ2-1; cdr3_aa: CASSPRDRGNEQFF; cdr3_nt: TGTGCCAGCTCTCCCCGGGACAGGGGCAATGAGCAGTTCTTC
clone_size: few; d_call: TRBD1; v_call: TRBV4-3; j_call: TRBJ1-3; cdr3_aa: CASSHGWDRGNTIYF; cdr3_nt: TGCGCCAGCAGCCACGGGTGGGACAGGGGAAACACCATATATTTT
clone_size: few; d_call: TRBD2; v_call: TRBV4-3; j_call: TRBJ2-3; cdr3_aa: CASSQGVRGSSTDTQYF; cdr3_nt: TGCGCCAGCAGCCAAGGGGTGCGGGGGTCTAGCACAGATACGCAGTATTTT
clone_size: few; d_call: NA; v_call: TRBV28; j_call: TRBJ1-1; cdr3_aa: CASRVFRGGMNTEAFF; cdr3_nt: TGTGCCAGCAGGGTATTTAGGGGGGGTATGAACACTGAAGCTTTCTTT
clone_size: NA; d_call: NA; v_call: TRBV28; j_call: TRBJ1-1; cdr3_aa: CASRTPKPTVNTEAFF; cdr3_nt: TGTGCCAGCAGGACACCGAAACCGACAGTGAACACTGAAGCTTTCTTT